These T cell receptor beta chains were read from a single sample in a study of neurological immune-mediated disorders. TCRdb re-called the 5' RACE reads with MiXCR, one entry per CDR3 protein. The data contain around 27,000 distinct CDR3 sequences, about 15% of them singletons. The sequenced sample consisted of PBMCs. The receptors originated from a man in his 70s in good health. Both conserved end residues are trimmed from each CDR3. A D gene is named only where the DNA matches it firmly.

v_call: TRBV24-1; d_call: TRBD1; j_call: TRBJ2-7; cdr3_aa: AVGDRGYEQY
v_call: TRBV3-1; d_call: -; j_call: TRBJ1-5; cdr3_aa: ASGQDSLNQPQH
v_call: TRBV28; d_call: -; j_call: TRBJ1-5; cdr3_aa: ASSLASPRDQPQH
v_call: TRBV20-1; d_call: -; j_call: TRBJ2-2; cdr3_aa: SAKQGTGELF
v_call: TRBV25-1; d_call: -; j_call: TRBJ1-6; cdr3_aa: ASRSTTEYNSPLH
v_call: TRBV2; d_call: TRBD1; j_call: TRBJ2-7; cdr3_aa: ASSEQGVGYEQY
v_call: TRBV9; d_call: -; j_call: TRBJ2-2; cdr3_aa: ASSVGGSWGGELF
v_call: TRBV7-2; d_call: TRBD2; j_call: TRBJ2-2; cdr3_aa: ASSSASGGAGELF
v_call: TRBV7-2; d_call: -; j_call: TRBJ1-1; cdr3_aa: ASSRRDISSNTEAF
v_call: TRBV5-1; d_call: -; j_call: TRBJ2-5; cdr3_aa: ASSLGSGQETQY
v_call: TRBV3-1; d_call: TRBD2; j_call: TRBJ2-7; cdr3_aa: ASSRGWYEQY
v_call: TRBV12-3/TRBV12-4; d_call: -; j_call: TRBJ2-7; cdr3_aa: ASSDIAGYEQY
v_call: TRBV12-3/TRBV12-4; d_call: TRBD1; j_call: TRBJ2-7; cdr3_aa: ASSLEGQASYEQY
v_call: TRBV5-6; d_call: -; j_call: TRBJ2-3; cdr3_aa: ASSLEPQVLSTDTQY
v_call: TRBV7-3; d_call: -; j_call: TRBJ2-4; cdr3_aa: ASSLSWGAGNIQY
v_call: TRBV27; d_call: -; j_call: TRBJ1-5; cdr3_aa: ASSFLAGTGQPQH
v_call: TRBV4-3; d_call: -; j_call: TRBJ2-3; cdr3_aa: ASSQGLVSGDTQY
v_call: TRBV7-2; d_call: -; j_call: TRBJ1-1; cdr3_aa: ASFRPSGIAF
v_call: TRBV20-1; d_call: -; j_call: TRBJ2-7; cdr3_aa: SAREGAYEQY
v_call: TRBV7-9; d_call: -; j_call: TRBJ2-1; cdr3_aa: ASSLVDSGSYNEQF
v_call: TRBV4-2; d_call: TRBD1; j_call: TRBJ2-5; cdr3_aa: ASSHFTTGGKSRTEETQY
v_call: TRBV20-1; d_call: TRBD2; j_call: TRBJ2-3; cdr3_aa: SASGLPSTDTQY
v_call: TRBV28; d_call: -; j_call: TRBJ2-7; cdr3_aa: ASSLWPPEGGHEQY
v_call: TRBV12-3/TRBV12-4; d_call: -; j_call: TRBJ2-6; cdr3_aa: ASSTASAGANVLT
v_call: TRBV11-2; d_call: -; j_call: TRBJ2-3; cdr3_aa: ASSLGARRPGTQY
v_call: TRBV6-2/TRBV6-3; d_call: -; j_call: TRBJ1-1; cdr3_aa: ASSYSSPRVMNTEAF
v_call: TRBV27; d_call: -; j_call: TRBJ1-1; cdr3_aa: ASSPRSGLPNTEAF
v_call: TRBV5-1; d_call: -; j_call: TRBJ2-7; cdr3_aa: ASSLEGQHSYEQY
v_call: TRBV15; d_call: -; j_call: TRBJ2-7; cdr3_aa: ATSRQGSVYEQY
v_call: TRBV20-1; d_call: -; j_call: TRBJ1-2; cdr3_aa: GGQGQAGGYT
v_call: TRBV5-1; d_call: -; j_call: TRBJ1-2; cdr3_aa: ASSLREDGLEGYT
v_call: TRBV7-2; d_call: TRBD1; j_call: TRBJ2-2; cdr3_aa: ASSLRDRGREGTGELF
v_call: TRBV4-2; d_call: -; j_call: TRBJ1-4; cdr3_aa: ASSQDRQADEKLF
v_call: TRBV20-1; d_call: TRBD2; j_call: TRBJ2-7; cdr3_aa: SARLSGGAYEQY
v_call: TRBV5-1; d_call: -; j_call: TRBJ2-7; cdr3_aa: ASSFYICSARGWTTYEQY
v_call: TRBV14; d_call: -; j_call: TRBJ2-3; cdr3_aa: ASSQDKRGRGTDTQY
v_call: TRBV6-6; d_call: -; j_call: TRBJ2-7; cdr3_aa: ASSQGRRGPSFYEQY
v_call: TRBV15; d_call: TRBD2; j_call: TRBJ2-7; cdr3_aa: ATSRGGGPSYEQY
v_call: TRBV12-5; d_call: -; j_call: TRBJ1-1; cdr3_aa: ASGTRQAYTEAF
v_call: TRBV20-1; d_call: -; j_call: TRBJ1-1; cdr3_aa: SARIREAGEAF
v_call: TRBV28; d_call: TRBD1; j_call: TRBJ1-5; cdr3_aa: ASRTPGGLNQPQH
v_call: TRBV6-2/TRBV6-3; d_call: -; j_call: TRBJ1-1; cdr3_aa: ASSYYLDSKLKAF
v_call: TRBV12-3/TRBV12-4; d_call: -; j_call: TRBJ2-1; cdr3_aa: ASTVDHPMGKQF
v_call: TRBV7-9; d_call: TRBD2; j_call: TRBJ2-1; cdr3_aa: ASSLALAGAHNEQF
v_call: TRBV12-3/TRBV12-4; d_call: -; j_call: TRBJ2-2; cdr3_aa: VSSLLTRSGELF
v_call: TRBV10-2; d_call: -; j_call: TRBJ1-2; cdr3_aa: ASSRGSGYT
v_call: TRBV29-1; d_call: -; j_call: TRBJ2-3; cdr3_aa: SVEVTDTQY
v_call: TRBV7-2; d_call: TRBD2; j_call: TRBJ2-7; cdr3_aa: ASSLEGTRGGEQY
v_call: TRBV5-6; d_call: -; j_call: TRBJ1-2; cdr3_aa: ASSLESAGIYGYT
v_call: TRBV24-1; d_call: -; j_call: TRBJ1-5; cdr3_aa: ATSDSRAPNQPQH
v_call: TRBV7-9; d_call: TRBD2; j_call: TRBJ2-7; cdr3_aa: ASSSGTSGGHSSYEQY
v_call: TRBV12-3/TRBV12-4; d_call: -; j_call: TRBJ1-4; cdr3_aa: ASSLVDEKLF
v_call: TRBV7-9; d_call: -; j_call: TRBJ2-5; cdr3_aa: ASSSGVQETQY
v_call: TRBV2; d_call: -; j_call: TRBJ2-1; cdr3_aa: ASSSPGAAANDEQF
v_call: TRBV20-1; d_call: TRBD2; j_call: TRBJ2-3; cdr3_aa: SVRLAGGRGSDTQY